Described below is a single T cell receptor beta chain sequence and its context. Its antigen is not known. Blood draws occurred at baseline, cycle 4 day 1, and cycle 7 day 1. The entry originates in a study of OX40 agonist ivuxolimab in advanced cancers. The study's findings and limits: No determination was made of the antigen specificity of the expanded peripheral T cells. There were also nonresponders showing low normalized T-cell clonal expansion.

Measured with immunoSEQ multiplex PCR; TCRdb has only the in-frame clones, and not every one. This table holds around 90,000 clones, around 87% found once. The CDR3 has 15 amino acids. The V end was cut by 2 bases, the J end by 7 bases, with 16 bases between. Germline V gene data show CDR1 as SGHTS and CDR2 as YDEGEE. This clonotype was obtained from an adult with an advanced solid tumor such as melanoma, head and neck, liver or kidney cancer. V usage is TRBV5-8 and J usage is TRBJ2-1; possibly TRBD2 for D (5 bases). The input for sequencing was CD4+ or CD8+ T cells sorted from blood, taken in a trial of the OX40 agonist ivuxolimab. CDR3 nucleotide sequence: TGTGCCAGCAGCTTTGTCGGGCGTTCGGGGAATGAGCAGTTCTTC. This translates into CASSFVGRSGNEQFF.